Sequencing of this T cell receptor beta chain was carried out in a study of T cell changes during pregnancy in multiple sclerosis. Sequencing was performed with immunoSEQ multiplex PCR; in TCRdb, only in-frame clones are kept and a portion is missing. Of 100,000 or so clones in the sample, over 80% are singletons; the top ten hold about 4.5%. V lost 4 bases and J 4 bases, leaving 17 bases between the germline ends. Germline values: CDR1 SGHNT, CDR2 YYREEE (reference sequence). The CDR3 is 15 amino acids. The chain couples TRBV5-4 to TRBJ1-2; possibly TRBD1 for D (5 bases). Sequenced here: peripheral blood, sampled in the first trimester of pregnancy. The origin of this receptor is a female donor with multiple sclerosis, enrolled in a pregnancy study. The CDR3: CASSVTTVEGYGYTF. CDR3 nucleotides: TGTGCCAGCAGCGTCACGACAGTGGAGGGCTATGGCTACACCTTC.